This T cell receptor beta chain is from a study of a mutant IDH1 vaccine in newly diagnosed glioma. On the study more broadly: The sex distribution of treated patients was about 62% male and about 38% female, with a mean age of 40.4 years. Patients' prior therapy spanned radiotherapy, temozolomide, or both; most underwent both.

As to time point: baseline, week 1 (first vaccination visit). The sample's treatment: pre-vaccination baseline after standard-of-care therapy. Donors had new WHO grade 3 or 4 IDH1-mutant, ATRX-lost astrocytomas. The table came from immunoSEQ multiplex PCR; TCRdb's copy has only in-frame clones and leaves some out. The table has 15,000 or so clones, nearly 97% seen once. The junction had 15 bases not matched to a gene; V was cut back by 1 base and J by 4 bases. The CDR3 is 19 residues long. Germline loops: CDR1 LGHNA, CDR2 YSLEER. The V and J genes are TRBV4-3 and TRBJ2-3; 9 nucleotides agree with TRBD2. The sequenced sample was peripheral blood mononuclear cells (PBMCs), obtained from a glioma patient treated with radiotherapy, temozolomide or both. The receptor was isolated from a young woman with glioma. Some clones in this sample may be carry-over from other donors' samples. The CDR3 reads CASSQGVVPGTSPADTQYF. CDR3 in DNA: TGCGCCAGCAGCCAAGGGGTTGTACCGGGGACTAGCCCAGCAGATACGCAGTATTTT.